These T cell receptor beta chains were read from a single sample in a study of shared clonotypes between healthy human individuals. Here immunoSEQ multiplex PCR was the method, and the copy in TCRdb shows in-frame clones only, minus some. The profile covers approximately 1.9 million clones, with around 93% appearing a single time and less than 2% taken by the ten largest. Sequenced material: naive CD8+ T cells from PBMCs. The receptors were sampled from a man between 18 and 29 years old in good health. Some clones in this sample may be carry-over from other donors' samples. Both conserved end residues are part of each CDR3. The D gene is left open where the match is weak.

d_call: .
v_call: TRBV27
j_call: TRBJ2-7
cdr3_length: 16
cdr3_nt: TGTGCCAGCAGACCCTGGGGCGGAACCCGCTCCTACGAGCAGTACTTC
cdr3_aa: CASRPWGGTRSYEQYF

d_call: .
v_call: TRBV5-4
j_call: TRBJ2-2
cdr3_length: 14
cdr3_nt: TGTGCCAGCAGCTCCGGGTCTAGGTCCGGGGAGCTGTTTTTT
cdr3_aa: CASSSGSRSGELFF

d_call: .
v_call: TRBV19
j_call: TRBJ1-4
cdr3_length: 12
cdr3_nt: TGTGCCAGTAGCTCACCAGGGAGAGAACTGTTTTTT
cdr3_aa: CASSSPGRELFF

d_call: TRBD1
v_call: TRBV6-1
j_call: TRBJ2-7
cdr3_length: 15
cdr3_nt: TGTGCCAGCAGATTAGGAGGGACAGGGGTCGACGAGCAGTACTTC
cdr3_aa: CASRLGGTGVDEQYF

d_call: .
v_call: TRBV29-1
j_call: TRBJ2-1
cdr3_length: 17
cdr3_nt: TGCAGCGTTGAGGTACTGACGCCGCAAACGAAGGTAAATGAGCAGTTCTTC
cdr3_aa: CSVEVLTPQTKVNEQFF

d_call: TRBD2
v_call: TRBV7-8
j_call: TRBJ2-3
cdr3_length: 15
cdr3_nt: TGTGCCAGCAGCTCTGGGACTAGCAAGGCAGATACGCAGTATTTT
cdr3_aa: CASSSGTSKADTQYF

d_call: .
v_call: TRBV18
j_call: TRBJ2-7
cdr3_length: 12
cdr3_nt: TGTGCCAGCTCTCCCGGGGTGTTCGAGCAGTACTTC
cdr3_aa: CASSPGVFEQYF

d_call: .
v_call: TRBV27
j_call: TRBJ1-2
cdr3_length: 15
cdr3_nt: TGTGCCAGCAGTTTAAATTCGCCAGGAAACTATGGCTACACCTTC
cdr3_aa: CASSLNSPGNYGYTF

d_call: TRBD2
v_call: TRBV2
j_call: TRBJ2-1
cdr3_length: 17
cdr3_nt: TGTGCCAGCAGGCAAACTAGCGGGCTCAGCTCCTACAATGAGCAGTTCTTC
cdr3_aa: CASRQTSGLSSYNEQFF

d_call: TRBD1
v_call: TRBV16
j_call: TRBJ2-7
cdr3_length: 15
cdr3_nt: TGTGCCAGCAGCCTCAACCAGGGGGCTTACTACGAGCAGTACTTC
cdr3_aa: CASSLNQGAYYEQYF

d_call: TRBD2
v_call: TRBV6-5
j_call: TRBJ2-1
cdr3_length: 15
cdr3_nt: TGTGCCACCAGACTCGGGAGGAGCTCCTACAATGAGCAGTTCTTC
cdr3_aa: CATRLGRSSYNEQFF

d_call: TRBD2
v_call: TRBV13
j_call: TRBJ2-3
cdr3_length: 15
cdr3_nt: TGTGCCAGCAGCTTTCGCGGCGGGAGTCCTGATACGCAGTATTTT
cdr3_aa: CASSFRGGSPDTQYF

d_call: .
v_call: TRBV2
j_call: TRBJ2-7
cdr3_length: 13
cdr3_nt: TGTGCCAGCAGTTGGGGGCCGACCTACGAGCAGTACTTC
cdr3_aa: CASSWGPTYEQYF

d_call: .
v_call: TRBV6-1
j_call: TRBJ1-1
cdr3_length: 15
cdr3_nt: TGTGCCAGCAGCTTGAAGGGGGTTCGGAACACTGAAGCTTTCTTT
cdr3_aa: CASSLKGVRNTEAFF

d_call: .
v_call: TRBV10-1
j_call: TRBJ2-2
cdr3_length: 14
cdr3_nt: TGCGCCAGCAGTGAGTCGAGAGACACCGGGGAGCTGTTTTTT
cdr3_aa: CASSESRDTGELFF

d_call: TRBD1
v_call: TRBV5-1
j_call: TRBJ1-2
cdr3_length: 15
cdr3_nt: TGCGCCAGCCTTGATTCGGACAGGCCTAACTATGGCTACACCTTC
cdr3_aa: CASLDSDRPNYGYTF